Here is one TCR beta chain with its context. Antigen unknown. UMIs incorporating a 6-nucleotide sample barcode were appended by means of template switching. TCRdb reprocessed the 5' RACE reads and reports one entry per CDR3 protein, with no DNA. This repertoire includes 300,000 to 350,000 distinct CDR3 sequences. This entry is derived from a study of monozygotic twins with inflammatory bowel disease. Study-wide findings and caveats: IBD-affected twins scored below their healthy co-twins in TCRbeta diversity (inverse Simpson). Extra variability in the repertoires of patients may have come from differing immunosuppressive treatments. Versus healthy twins, IBD patients showed fewer clonotypes shared with others, especially with disease activity.

Sequencing input: blood. The TCR comes from a human donor with ulcerative colitis or Crohn's disease, or a healthy co-twin of an affected twin (not recorded which).

CDR3 amino acids: CASSQDLGLAGGPDTQYF. The genes are TRBV4-1 and TRBJ2-3; with no DNA, the TCRdb D assignment of TRBD2 cannot be verified. The germline gives CDR1 MGHRA, CDR2 YSYEKL. The CDR3 length is 18 residues.